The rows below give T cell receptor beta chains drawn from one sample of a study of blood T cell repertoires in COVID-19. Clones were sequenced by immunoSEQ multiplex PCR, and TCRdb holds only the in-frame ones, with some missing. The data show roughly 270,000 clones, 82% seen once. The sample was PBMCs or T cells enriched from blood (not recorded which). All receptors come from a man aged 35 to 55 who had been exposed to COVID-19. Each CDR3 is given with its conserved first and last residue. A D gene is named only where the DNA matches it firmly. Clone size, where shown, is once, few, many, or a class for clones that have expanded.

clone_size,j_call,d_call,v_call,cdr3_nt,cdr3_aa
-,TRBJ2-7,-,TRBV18,TGTGCCAGCTCATCGACTCTCTACGAGCAGTACTTC,CASSSTLYEQYF
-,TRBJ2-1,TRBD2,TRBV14,TGTGCCAGCAGCCCGGACGGGAGGTTACACAATGAGCAGTTCTTC,CASSPDGRLHNEQFF
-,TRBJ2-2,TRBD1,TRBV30,TGTGCCTGGAGAAGAGGGGGCAACACCGGGGAGCTGTTTTTT,CAWRRGGNTGELFF
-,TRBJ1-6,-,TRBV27,TGTGCCAGCAGTTTGCGGGTCCCACCCTATAATTCACCCCTCCACTTT,CASSLRVPPYNSPLHF
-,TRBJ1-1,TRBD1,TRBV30,TGTGCCTGGAGAGACCCAGGGGGCTCCTTTTCTGAAGCTTTCTTT,CAWRDPGGSFSEAFF
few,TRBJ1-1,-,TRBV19,TGTGCCAGTAGTATAGCGCGGTCAGTGGTGTACACTGAAGCTTTCTTT,CASSIARSVVYTEAFF
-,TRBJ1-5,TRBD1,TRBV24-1,TGTGCCACCAGTGAGTCGGGACAGGGTTTCGTAGGGCAGCCCCAGCATTTT,CATSESGQGFVGQPQHF
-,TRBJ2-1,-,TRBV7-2,TGTGCCAGCAGCGAACTAGGAGGAGCGTACTCCTACAATGAGCAGTTCTTC,CASSELGGAYSYNEQFF
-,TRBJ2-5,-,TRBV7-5,TGTGTCAGAACCCGCCCTCTAGACCCGTTGCACTTC,CVRTRPLDPLHF
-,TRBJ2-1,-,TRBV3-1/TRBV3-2,TGTGCCAGCAGCTTAGGACACTCCGGTGCCCATGAGCAGTTCTTC,CASSLGHSGAHEQFF
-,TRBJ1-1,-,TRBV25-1,TGTGCCAGCGGGGAGACCGGAGCGAAAGCTTTCTTT,CASGETGAKAFF
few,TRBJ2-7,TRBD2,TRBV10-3,TGTGCCATCAGACCTGGACTAGCGGGAGGATACGAGCAGTACTTC,CAIRPGLAGGYEQYF
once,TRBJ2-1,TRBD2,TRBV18,TGTGCCAGCTCACCCATAACTCCCGGGGGGTCCTACAATGAGCAGTTCTTC,CASSPITPGGSYNEQFF
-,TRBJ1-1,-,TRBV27,TGTGCCAGCTTCCTCGGGAGGGGGATGAACACTGAAGCTTTCTTT,CASFLGRGMNTEAFF
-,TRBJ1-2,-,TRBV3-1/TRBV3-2,TGTGCCAGCAGCCAAGGGACACAAGGCTACACCTTC,CASSQGTQGYTF
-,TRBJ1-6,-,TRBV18,TGTGCCAGCTCACCAGATATTACGGGAGCCCTCCACTTT,CASSPDITGALHF
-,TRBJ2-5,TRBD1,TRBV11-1,TGTGCCAGCAGCCAGGAGGACAGGGGGAGAGAGACCCAGTACTTC,CASSQEDRGRETQYF
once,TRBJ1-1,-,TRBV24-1,TGTGCCACCAGTGATCGCCGGGACACTGAAGCTTTCTTT,CATSDRRDTEAFF
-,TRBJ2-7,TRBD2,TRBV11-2,TGTGCCAGCAGCCCAGGACTAGCCTCCTACGAGCAGTACTTC,CASSPGLASYEQYF
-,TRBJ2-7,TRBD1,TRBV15,TGTGCCACCAGTAGGGGTCAGGGGGCGGTCTACGAGCAGTACTTC,CATSRGQGAVYEQYF
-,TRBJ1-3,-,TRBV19,TGTGCCAGTAGGACTGAGGGCCAGCGCGATGGAAACACCATATATTTT,CASRTEGQRDGNTIYF
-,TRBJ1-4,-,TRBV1,TGCACCAGCAGCCCAGGGAATGAGGAAAAACTGTTTTTT,CTSSPGNEEKLFF
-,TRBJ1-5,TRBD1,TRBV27,TGTGCCAGCAGTTTGGGGCAGGGGGCCAATCAGCCCCAGCATTTT,CASSLGQGANQPQHF
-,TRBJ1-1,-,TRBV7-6,TGTGCCAGCAGCCGTCACACTGAAGCTTTCTTT,CASSRHTEAFF
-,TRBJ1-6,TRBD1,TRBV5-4,TGTGCCAGCAGCTTGGTGGGACAGAATTCACCCCTCCACTTT,CASSLVGQNSPLHF
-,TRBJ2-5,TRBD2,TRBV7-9,TGTGCCAGCAGCTTAGCCCGGGCGGCTAGCGGGAAAAAAGAGACCCAGTACTTC,CASSLARAASGKKETQYF
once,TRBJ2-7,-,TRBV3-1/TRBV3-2,TGTGCCAGCAGCCAAGAAACGGTCCCGCGGGAGCAGTACTTC,CASSQETVPREQYF
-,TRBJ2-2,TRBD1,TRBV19,TGTGCCAGTAGATCGCCACAGGGGAACGGCGGGGAGCTGTTTTTT,CASRSPQGNGGELFF
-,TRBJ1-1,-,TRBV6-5,TGTGCCAGCAGTTACTCGAGGTCAGCTACCGAAGCTTTCTTT,CASSYSRSATEAFF
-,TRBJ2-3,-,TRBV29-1,TGCAGCGTTGGATCAGCGCATCGCACAGATACGCAGTATTTT,CSVGSAHRTDTQYF
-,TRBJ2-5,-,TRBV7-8,TGTGCCAGCAGTTTCACCCGGGAAGGAGGGGTGGGGGAGAGACAAGAGACCCAGTACTTC,CASSFTREGGVGERQETQYF
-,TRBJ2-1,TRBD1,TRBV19,TGTGCCAGTAGTATGGGTGGGACAGGGGGTTACAATGAGCAGTTCTTC,CASSMGGTGGYNEQFF
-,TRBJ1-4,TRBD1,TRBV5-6,TGTGCCAGCAGCTACTACCGGGACAGTGGCGAAAAACTGTTTTTT,CASSYYRDSGEKLFF
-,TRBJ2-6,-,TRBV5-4,TGTGCCAGCAGCTCTCTACGGGGAACCACTGGGGCCAACGTCCTGACTTTC,CASSSLRGTTGANVLTF
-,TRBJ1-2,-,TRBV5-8,TGTGCCAGCAGCAAGGGACACCTGTATGGCTACACCTTC,CASSKGHLYGYTF
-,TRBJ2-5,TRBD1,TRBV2,TGTGCCAGCAGTAAGGACAGGTCACAAGAGACCCAGTACTTC,CASSKDRSQETQYF
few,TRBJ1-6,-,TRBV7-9,TGTGCCAGCACCTTTAGCAACGGCGATTCACCCCTCCACTTT,CASTFSNGDSPLHF
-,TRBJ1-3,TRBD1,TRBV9,TGTGCCAGCAGCGTTCAACCCGGCGCTATTACAGGGGCCAAAGGAAACACCATATATTTT,CASSVQPGAITGAKGNTIYF
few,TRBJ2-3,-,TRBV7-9,TGTGCCAGCAGCTTAGTGACTCTTAGGCCCACAGATACGCAGTATTTT,CASSLVTLRPTDTQYF
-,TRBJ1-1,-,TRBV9,TGTGCCAGCAGCGTAGACAGGATGAACACTGAAGCTTTCTTT,CASSVDRMNTEAFF
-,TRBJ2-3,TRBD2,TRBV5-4,TGTGCCAGCAGCTTGGAATCGCCGGGGGGGTTAGCGGGCCGTACAGATACGCAGTATTTT,CASSLESPGGLAGRTDTQYF
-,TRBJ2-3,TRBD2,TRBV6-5,TGTGCCAGCAAACTAGCGGGAGCGCAACAAGATACGCAGTATTTT,CASKLAGAQQDTQYF
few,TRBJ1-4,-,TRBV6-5,TGTGCCAGCAGTCCGTTTGGGGGCGAAAAACTGTTTTTT,CASSPFGGEKLFF
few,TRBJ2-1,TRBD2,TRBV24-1,TGTGCCACCAGTGAATCGACTAGCGGGAGGGCCGCGCAGCAGTTCTTC,CATSESTSGRAAQQFF
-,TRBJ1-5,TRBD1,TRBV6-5,TGTGCCAGTGGGTCTGGCACAGGGGGCAATCAGCCCCAGCATTTT,CASGSGTGGNQPQHF
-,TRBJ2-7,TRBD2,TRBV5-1,TGCGCCAGCAGCTTGGGGGCTCTAGCGGGAACCTACGAGCAGTACTTC,CASSLGALAGTYEQYF
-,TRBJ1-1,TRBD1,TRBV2,TGTGCCAGCGGACAGGGCTACACTGAAGCTTTCTTT,CASGQGYTEAFF